The present T cell receptor beta chain was sequenced within a study of T cells in Graves' hyperthyroidism and ophthalmopathy (dated by TCRdb to the late 2010s). For context, the study as a whole: Peripheral blood samples were taken at initial diagnosis, before any treatment was given. A discovery cohort of about 96 patients, about 43 with Graves' ophthalmopathy and approximately 55 with stable Graves' hyperthyroidism, was used to find distinguishing TCR V-J signatures. Whether ophthalmopathy could be predicted prospectively was tested in an independent validation cohort made up of under 20 hyperthyroidism patients plus 17 patients who later progressed to ophthalmopathy. The 95 to 100 discovery patients were divided at random into training and test sets in a 7:3 ratio. In addition, the study compared T-cell repertoires in thyroid tissue and in blood from six Graves' hyperthyroidism patients. After blood sampling, hyperthyroidism patients were treated with methimazole at a starting dose of 30 mg daily, and ophthalmopathy patients were treated with high-dose intravenous methylprednisolone. The paper describes TCR Vbeta CDR3 sequencing of 120 to 150 peripheral blood samples, made up of 43 ophthalmopathy patients, more than 70 hyperthyroidism patients and 17 progressor patients.

Amplification of TCR beta CDR3 regions was carried out from RNA transcripts. A first-round RT-PCR of the TCR CDR3 used the HTBI primer set with the Qiagen OneStep RT-PCR kit. The libraries were constructed in a second round of multiplex PCR and then size-selected and purified. The libraries were sequenced on an Illumina HiSeq2000 using paired-end 100 bp reads. On the authors' methods: SOAPnuke was used to process the raw data, throwing out any read that contained adapters or uncalled bases, had a mean Phred below 15, or lacked an exact constant-primer or identifier match. COPE v1.2.5 was used to merge the high-quality paired reads, and each unique nucleotide sequence was defined as a clonotype. MiTCR v1.1 was used to align clonotypes to the IMGT TRBV, TRBD and TRBJ reference segments. Analysis was restricted to V-J combinations with a frequency above 0.0001, which covered roughly 99% of repertoires. A TCS score was defined as the ratio between F50 (clonal expansion) and ExV (chaos), using BLOSUM62-based TCRdist between CDR3 peptides within each V-J. Welch's t-statistics and random forest reduced 514 V-J features to 13, which were used in a naive Bayes classifier (R e1071). Starting from the raw public reads, TCRdb applied fastp trimming at Q25, assembled clones with MiXCR and retained in-frame beta chains. Duplicate CDR3 protein sequences are folded into a single record with the most common DNA and genes. These V and J calls are TCRdb output, not the study's own analysis. For this sample the table gives more than 350,000 distinct CDR3 sequences, of which nearly 15% were detected only once. Jointly, the top ten make up roughly a fifth of the sample.

Moderately to severely active disease, a Clinical Activity Score of at least 3, a NOSPECS grade of at least 4, and a duration under 3 months were present in ophthalmopathy patients. Any patient with an uncontrolled infection, another autoimmune disease, pregnancy or lactation was excluded. Diagnoses were based on clinical symptoms, serum thyroxine and TRAb, thyroid ultrasound and orbital computed tomography. PBMCs were separated from roughly 9.3 ml of fresh peripheral blood using Ficoll-Paque density gradient centrifugation. Trizol reagent was used to extract total RNA, and RNA quality was then checked on an Agilent 2100 Bioanalyzer. General study outcomes and caveats: A 13 V-J signature model separated ophthalmopathy from stable hyperthyroidism, with around 91% sensitivity and 81.08% specificity in cross-validation and 80%/75% in testing. In validation, progression to ophthalmopathy was predicted by the model with almost 71% sensitivity and roughly 76% specificity, a median of approximately 7.1 months before onset. Most expanded thyroid clonotypes (frequency above 0.001) were also detected in blood, suggesting blood repertoires may reflect thyroid immune responses. No statistical method was used to set the sample size in advance, and investigators knew the group allocation.

Reading the germline V gene gives CDR1 LGHNT and CDR2 FRNRAP. The junction carries 8 bases between V and J, which are trimmed by 5 bases and 1 base respectively. The CDR3 goes from the cysteine to the phenylalanine over 13 residues. Only the CDR3 portion is preserved as DNA: 39 bases, with reading frame beginning at the first base. This clonotype was detected many times. No cognate antigen has been identified for it. The input lacks base qualities; no much larger clone sits a single base away. The sample consisted of blood. The TCR sequence derives from a woman aged 55 to 70 with Graves' ophthalmopathy. The chain uses TRBV12-5 and TRBJ1-1, with the D gene not confidently named. Here is the DNA: TGTGCTAGTGGTACTCGAGCGAACACTGAAGCTTTCTTT. Its protein product is CASGTRANTEAFF. The variable domain in full, with residues beyond the CDR3 obtained from the reference TRBV12-5 and TRBJ1-1 genes, is DARVTQTPRHKVTEMGQEVTMRCQPILGHNTVFWYRQTMMQGLELLAYFRNRAPLDDSGMPKDRFSAEMPDATLATLKIQPSEPRDSAVYFCASGTRANTEAFFGQGTRLTVV.